These 5 T cell receptor beta chains were all obtained from the same sample, sequenced in a study of response to subunit inactivated influenza vaccine. One entry per CDR3 protein, called by TCRdb with MiXCR from the RT-PCR reads. This sample has about 310,000 distinct CDR3 sequences, with around 22% found just once. Here the sequenced sample was PBMCs from blood, taken approximately 22 months after vaccination. The receptor set was obtained from a man aged 45 to 70 who received an inactivated influenza vaccine.

The rearrangement links TRBV5-1 to TRBJ2-4, with D perhaps being TRBD1 or TRBD2 (5 bases each). Germline V gene data show CDR1 as SGHRS and CDR2 as YFSETQ. V was cut by 1 base and J by 8 bases, with 13 bases left in between. The CDR3 sequence is 14 residues long. The CDR3 DNA reads as TGCGCCAGCAGCTTGTTCCCGGGGACGGACATTCAGTACTTC. As protein: CASSLFPGTDIQYF.

There are a few counts of this clonotype. The gene calls are TRBV9 and TRBJ2-7; 7 bases are a match to TRBD2. Germline values: CDR1 SGDLS, CDR2 YYNGEE. This CDR3 is 14 amino acids long. V lost 3 bases, J lost 2 bases, and 5 bases stayed unmatched. CDR3 nucleotide sequence: TGTGCCAGCAGCGCGCTAGCGGAAGCCTACGAGCAGTACTTC. It specifies CASSALAEAYEQYF.

This clonotype was counted a few times. The V gene is TRBV11-2, the J gene TRBJ1-5; TRBD1 matches 11 bases. Losses at the gene ends were 4 bases for V and 2 bases for J; bases not matched to a gene: 13. Germline CDR1 and CDR2: SGHAT and FQNNGV. CDR3 length: 19 residues. CDR3 sequence: CASSSPLTLGQGGNQPQHF. The CDR3 region has the DNA TGTGCCAGCAGCTCCCCCCTTACCTTGGGACAGGGGGGCAATCAGCCCCAGCATTTT.

The J gene is TRBJ1-6, the V gene TRBV27; a weak D match, TRBD1 (5 bases). In germline, CDR1 is MNHEY, CDR2 SMNVEV (reference sequence). The V end was cut by 6 bases, the J end by 5 bases, with 14 bases between. The CDR3 totals 15 residues. The CDR3 protein is CASRKIGHNNSPLHF. In DNA form, the CDR3 reads TGTGCCAGCAGAAAAATTGGACATAATAATTCACCCCTCCACTTT.

This clonotype was seen a handful of times. This sequence joins TRBV6-2 or TRBV6-3 and TRBJ1-2, with D perhaps TRBD1 (5 bases). The CDR3 is 15 residues long. The germline CDR1 and CDR2 sequences are MNHEY and SVGEGT. Trimming pared 0 bases from V and 5 bases from J, leaving 13 bases between. The chain's CDR3 is CASSYSARGGYGYTF. The CDR3 nucleotides are TGTGCCAGCAGTTACTCGGCCCGGGGCGGGTATGGCTACACCTTC.